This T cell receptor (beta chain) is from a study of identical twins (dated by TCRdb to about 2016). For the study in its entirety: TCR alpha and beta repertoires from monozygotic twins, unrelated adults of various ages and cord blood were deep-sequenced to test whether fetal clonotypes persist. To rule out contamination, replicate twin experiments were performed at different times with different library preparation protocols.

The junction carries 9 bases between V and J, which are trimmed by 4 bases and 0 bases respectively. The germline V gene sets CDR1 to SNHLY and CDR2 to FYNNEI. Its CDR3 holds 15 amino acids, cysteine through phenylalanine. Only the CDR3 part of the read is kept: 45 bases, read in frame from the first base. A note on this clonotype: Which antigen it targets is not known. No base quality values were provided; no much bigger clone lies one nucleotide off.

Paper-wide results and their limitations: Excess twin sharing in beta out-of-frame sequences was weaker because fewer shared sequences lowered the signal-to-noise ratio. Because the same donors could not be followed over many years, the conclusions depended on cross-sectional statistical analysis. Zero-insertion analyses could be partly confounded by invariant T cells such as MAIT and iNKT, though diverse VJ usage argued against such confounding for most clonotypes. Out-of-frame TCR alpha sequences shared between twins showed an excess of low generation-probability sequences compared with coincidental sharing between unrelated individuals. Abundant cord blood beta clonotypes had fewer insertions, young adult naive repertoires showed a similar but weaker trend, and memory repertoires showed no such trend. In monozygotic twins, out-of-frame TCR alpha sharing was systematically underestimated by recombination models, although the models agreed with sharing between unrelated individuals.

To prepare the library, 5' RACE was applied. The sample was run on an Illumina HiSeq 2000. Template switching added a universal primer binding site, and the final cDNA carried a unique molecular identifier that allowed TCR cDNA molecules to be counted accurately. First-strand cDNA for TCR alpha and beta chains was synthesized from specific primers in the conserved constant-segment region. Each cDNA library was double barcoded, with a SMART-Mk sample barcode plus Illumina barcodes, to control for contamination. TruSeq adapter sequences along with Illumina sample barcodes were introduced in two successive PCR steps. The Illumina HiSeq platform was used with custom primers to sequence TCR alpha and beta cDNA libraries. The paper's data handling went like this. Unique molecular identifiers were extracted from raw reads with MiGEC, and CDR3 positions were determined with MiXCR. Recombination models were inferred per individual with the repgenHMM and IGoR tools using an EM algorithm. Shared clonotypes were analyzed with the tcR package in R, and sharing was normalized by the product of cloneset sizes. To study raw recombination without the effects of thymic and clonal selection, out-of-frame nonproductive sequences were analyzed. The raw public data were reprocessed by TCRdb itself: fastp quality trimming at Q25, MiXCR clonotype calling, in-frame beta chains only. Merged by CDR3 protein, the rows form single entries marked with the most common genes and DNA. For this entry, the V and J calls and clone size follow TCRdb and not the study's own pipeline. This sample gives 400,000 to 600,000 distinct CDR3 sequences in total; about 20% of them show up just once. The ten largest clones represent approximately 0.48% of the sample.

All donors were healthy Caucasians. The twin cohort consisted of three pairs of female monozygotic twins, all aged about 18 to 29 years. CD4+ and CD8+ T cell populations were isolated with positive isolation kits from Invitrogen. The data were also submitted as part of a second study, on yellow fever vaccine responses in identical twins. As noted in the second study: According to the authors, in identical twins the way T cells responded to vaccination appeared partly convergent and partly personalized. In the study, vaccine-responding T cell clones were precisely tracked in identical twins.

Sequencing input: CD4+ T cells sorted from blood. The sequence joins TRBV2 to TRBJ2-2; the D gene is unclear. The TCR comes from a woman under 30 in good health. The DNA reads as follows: TGTGCCAGCAGTGGGGCGAATACGAACACCGGGGAGCTGTTTTTT. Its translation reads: CASSGANTNTGELFF.